Included here is one T cell receptor (beta chain) sequence, with context. Its antigen is undetermined. Since it is a stray read in a library aimed at alpha chains, this beta chain has a size that is not meaningful. Regarding time point: sample taken at primary tumor resection. These data come from a study of spatial heterogeneity in lung cancer. Germline V gene lookup returns CDR1 DFQATT and CDR2 SNEGSKA (reference sequence). The CDR3 loop spans 14 amino acids. Whole-study findings and limits: How many expanded intratumoral alpha and beta TCRs were present tracked the tumor mutation count, which was a count of nonsynonymous mutations.

TCRdb re-derived calls from the 5' RACE reads in MiXCR, one entry per CDR3 protein. The table lists some 9,800 distinct CDR3 sequences, roughly 56% of them singletons. This chain uses TRBV20-1 with TRBJ2-1; D is possibly TRBD2 (7 bases). The origin of this receptor is a female donor with early-stage non-small cell lung cancer. This specimen was lung tumor tissue, taken at surgery. The chain's CDR3 is CSMAGGLGYNEQFF. The CDR3 coding sequence is TGCAGCATGGCCGGGGGGCTGGGCTACAATGAGCAGTTCTTC.